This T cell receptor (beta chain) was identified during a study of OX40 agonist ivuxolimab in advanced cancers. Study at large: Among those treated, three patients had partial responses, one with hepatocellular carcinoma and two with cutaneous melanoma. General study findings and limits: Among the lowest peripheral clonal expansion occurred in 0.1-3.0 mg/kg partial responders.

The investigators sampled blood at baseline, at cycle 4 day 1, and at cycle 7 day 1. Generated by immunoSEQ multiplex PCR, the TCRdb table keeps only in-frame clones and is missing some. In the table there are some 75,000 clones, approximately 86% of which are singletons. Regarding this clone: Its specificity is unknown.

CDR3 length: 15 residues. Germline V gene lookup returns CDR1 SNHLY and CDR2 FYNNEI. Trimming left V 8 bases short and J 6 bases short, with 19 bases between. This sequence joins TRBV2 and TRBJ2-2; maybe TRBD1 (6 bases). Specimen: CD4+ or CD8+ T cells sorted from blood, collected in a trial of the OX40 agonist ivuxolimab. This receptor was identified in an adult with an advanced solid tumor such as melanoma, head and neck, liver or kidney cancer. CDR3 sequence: CASRAQGNLAGELFF. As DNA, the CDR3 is TGTGCCAGCCGCGCCCAGGGGAATTTGGCCGGGGAGCTGTTTTTT. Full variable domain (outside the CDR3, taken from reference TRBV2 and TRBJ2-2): EPEVTQTPSHQVTQMGQEVILRCVPISNHLYFYWYRQILGQKVEFLVSFYNNEISEKSEIFDDQFSVERPDGSNFTLKIRSTKLEDSAMYFCASRAQGNLAGELFFGEGSRLTVL.